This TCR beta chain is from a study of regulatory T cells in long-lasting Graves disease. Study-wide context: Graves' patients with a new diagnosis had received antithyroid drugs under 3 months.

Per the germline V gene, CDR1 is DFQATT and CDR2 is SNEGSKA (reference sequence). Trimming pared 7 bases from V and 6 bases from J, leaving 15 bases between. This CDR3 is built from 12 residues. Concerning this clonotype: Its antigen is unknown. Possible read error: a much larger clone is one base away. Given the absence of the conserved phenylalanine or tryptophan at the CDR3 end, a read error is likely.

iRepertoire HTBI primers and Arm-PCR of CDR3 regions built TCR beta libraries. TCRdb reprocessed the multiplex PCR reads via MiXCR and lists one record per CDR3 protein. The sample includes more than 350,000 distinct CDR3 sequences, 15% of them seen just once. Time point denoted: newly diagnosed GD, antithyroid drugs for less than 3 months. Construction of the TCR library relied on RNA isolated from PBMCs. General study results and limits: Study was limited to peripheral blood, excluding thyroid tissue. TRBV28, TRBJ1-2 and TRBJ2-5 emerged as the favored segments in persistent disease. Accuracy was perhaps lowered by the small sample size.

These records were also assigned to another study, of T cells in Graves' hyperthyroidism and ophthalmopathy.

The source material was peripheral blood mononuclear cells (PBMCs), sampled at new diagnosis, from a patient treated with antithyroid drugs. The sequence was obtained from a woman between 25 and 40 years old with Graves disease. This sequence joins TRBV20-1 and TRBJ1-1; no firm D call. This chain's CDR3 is CSGTKLQPEAFS. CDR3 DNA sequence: TGCAGTGGGACCAAACTCCAACCTGAAGCTTTCTCT.